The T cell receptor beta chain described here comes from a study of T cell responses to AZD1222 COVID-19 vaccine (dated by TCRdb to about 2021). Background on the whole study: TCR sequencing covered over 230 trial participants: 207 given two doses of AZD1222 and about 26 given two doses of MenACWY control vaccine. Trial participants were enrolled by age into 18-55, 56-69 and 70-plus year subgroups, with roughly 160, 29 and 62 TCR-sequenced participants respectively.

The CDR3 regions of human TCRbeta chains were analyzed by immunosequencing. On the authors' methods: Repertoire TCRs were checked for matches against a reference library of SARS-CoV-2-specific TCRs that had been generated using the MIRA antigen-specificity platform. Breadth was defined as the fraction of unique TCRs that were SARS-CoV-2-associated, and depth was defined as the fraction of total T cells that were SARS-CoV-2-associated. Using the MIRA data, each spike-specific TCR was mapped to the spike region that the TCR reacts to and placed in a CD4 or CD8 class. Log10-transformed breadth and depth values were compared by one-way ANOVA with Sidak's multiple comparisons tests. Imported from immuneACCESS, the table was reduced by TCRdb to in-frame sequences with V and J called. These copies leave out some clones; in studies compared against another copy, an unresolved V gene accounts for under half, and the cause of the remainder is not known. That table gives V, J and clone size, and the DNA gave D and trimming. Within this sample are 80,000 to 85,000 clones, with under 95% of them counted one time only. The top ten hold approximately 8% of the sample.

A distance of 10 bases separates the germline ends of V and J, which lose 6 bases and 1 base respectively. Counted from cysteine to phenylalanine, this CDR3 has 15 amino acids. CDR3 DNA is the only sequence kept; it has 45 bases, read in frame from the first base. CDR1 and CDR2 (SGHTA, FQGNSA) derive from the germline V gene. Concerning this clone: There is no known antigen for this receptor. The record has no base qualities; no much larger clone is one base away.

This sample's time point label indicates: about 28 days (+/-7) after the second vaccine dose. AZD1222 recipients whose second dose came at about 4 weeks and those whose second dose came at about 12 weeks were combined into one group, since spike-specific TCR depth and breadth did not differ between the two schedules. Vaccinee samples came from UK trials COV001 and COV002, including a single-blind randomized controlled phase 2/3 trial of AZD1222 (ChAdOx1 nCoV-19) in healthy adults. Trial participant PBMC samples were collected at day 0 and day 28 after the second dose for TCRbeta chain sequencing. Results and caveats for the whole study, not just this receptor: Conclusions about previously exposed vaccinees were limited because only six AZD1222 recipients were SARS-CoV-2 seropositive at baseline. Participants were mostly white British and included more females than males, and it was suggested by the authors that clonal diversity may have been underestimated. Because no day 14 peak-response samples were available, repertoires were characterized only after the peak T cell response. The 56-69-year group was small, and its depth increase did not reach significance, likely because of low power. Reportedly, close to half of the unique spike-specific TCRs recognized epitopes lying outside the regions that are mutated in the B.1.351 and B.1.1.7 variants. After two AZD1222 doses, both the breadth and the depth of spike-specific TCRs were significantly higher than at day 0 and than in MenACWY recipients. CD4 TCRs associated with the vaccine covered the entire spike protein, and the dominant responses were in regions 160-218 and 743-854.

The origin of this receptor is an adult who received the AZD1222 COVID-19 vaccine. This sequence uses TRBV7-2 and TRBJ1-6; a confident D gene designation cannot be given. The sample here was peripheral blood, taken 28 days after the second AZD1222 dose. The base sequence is TGTGCCAGCAGTTGGGGTTGGTCCTATAATTCACCCCTCCACTTT. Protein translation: CASSWGWSYNSPLHF.